Following are 7 T cell receptor beta chains from one sample sequenced in a study of cytomegalovirus exposure and HLA in healthy donors. Primers included in the PCR were 60 Vbeta and 13 Jbeta primers. TCRdb's table, derived via immunoSEQ multiplex PCR, lists solely in-frame clones and lacks some. The sample holds 190,000 or so clones, roughly four fifths seen once. Sequences were obtained from PBMCs. The receptors here all came from a man aged 50 to 59 in good health and CMV-seronegative.

This chain connects TRBV19 to TRBJ2-7, with 7 bases lining up with TRBD1. Germline values: CDR1 LNHDA, CDR2 SQIVND (reference sequence). The junction had 11 bases not matched to a gene; V was cut back by 6 bases and J by 3 bases. This CDR3 is built from 15 residues. This CDR3 reads CASSLLQQGNYEQYF. Written as DNA, the CDR3 is TGTGCCAGTAGCCTCCTCCAACAGGGGAACTACGAGCAGTACTTC.

The CDR3 DNA is TGTGCCAGCAGTTTAAGAGGGTGGGGCACAGATACGCAGTATTTT. It is translated as CASSLRGWGTDTQYF. The rearrangement links TRBV28 to TRBJ2-3; the D gene is possibly TRBD2 (5 bases). Germline loops: CDR1 MDHEN, CDR2 SYDVKM. The CDR3 is made up of 15 amino acids. Trimming shortened V by 2 bases and J by 1 base, and 10 bases separated the two germline ends.

V usage is TRBV6-5 and J usage is TRBJ1-1, with 11 bases matching TRBD1. CDR3 length: 13 residues. The V segment lost 6 bases and the J segment 9 bases; nucleotides outside the gene matches: 6. Germline CDR1 is MNHEY and CDR2 is SVGAGI. Here the CDR3 reads CASSQDRGQKAFF. For the CDR3, the DNA is TGTGCCAGCAGCCAGGACAGGGGGCAAAAAGCTTTCTTT.

CDR3 nucleotide sequence: TGTGCCAGCAGCATCCCCTCGGGCACTGAAGCTTTCTTT. Protein product: CASSIPSGTEAFF. V gene TRBV4-2 combines with J gene TRBJ1-1; D remains unclear. Germline-derived CDR1 and CDR2 are LGHNA and YNFKEQ. V was clipped by 5 bases and J by 4 bases, with 11 bases between them. The CDR3 is 13 residues long.

This chain links TRBV9 with TRBJ2-1; 8 bases fit TRBD2. The ends lost 0 bases at V and 11 bases at J; junction bases unmatched: 7. Germline assignment: CDR1 SGDLS and CDR2 YYNGEE. The CDR3 covers 14 residues. The CDR3 reads CASSVETGGPQQFF. CDR3 bases: TGTGCCAGCAGCGTAGAAACGGGAGGGCCTCAGCAGTTCTTC.

This chain joins TRBV4-1 and TRBJ2-7; 9 bases fit TRBD1. Germline V gene lookup returns CDR1 MGHRA and CDR2 YSYEKL. V lost 4 bases to trimming and J lost 7 bases; unmatched junction nucleotides: 23. The CDR3 is 19 amino acids. CDR3 coding DNA: TGCGCCAGCAGCCCCACTCTACCACGGACAGGGGCCCGCGCGAGTGAGCAGTACTTC. It translates to CASSPTLPRTGARASEQYF.

The rearrangement uses TRBV2 and TRBJ1-5; TRBD1 aligns across 10 bases. V lost 6 bases to trimming and J lost 3 bases; unmatched junction nucleotides: 5. The CDR3 is 15 amino acids. Germline V gene lookup returns CDR1 SNHLY and CDR2 FYNNEI. The DNA for the CDR3 is TGTGCCAGCAGGGGGACAGGGGCCCTCAATCAGCCCCAGCATTTT. Translating gives CASRGTGALNQPQHF. The full variable domain, with the rest looked up from reference TRBV2 and TRBJ1-5, is EPEVTQTPSHQVTQMGQEVILRCVPISNHLYFYWYRQILGQKVEFLVSFYNNEISEKSEIFDDQFSVERPDGSNFTLKIRSTKLEDSAMYFCASRGTGALNQPQHFGDGTRLSIL.